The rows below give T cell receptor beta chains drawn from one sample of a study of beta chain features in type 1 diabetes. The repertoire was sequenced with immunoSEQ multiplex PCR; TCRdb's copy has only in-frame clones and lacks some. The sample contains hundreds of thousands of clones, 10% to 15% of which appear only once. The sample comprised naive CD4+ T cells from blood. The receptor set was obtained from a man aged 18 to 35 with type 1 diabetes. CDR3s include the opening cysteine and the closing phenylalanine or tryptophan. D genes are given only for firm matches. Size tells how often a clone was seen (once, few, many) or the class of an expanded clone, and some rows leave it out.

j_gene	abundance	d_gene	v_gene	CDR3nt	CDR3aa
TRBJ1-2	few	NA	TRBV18	TGTGCCAGCTCACCGTCCGTTCTGGGCTATGGCTACACCTTC	CASSPSVLGYGYTF
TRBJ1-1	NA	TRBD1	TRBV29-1	TGCAGCGTTCGAATGCCAGGGGGAAACACTGAAGCTTTCTTT	CSVRMPGGNTEAFF
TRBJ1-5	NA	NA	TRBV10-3	TGTGCCATCAGTGAGTCGCAGGATTATCAGCCCCAGCATTTT	CAISESQDYQPQHF
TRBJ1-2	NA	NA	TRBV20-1	TGCAGTGCCCTCGGTGGCTACACCTTC	CSALGGYTF
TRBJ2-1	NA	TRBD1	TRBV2	TGTGCCAGCAACAAACAGGGGGATGAGCAGTTCTTC	CASNKQGDEQFF
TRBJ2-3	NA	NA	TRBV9	TGTGCCAGCACCACCACCGGGGGTGTAGATACGCAGTATTTT	CASTTTGGVDTQYF
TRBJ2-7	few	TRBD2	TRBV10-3	TGTGCCATCAGTGGGAGGGCCCCGGGACTAGCTTCAGGCGAGCAGTACTTC	CAISGRAPGLASGEQYF
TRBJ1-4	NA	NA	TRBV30	TGTGCCTGGAGTCCCCAGGGCATACTAGGGGAAAAACTGTTTTTT	CAWSPQGILGEKLFF
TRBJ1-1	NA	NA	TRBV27	TGTGCCAGCAGTTTATCGGCAGGCTTGAACACTGAAGCTTTCTTT	CASSLSAGLNTEAFF
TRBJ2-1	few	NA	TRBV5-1	TGCGCCAGCAGCTTGGTGGCAGGGGATAACAATGAGCAGTTCTTC	CASSLVAGDNNEQFF
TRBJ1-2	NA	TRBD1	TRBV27	TGTGCCAGCAGTTCGGGACAGGGTTTTTTTCCCGGCTACACCTTC	CASSSGQGFFPGYTF
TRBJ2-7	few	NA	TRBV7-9	TGTGCCAGCAGCTTAGGGGCAGCTCCCCCCTACGAGCAGTACTTC	CASSLGAAPPYEQYF